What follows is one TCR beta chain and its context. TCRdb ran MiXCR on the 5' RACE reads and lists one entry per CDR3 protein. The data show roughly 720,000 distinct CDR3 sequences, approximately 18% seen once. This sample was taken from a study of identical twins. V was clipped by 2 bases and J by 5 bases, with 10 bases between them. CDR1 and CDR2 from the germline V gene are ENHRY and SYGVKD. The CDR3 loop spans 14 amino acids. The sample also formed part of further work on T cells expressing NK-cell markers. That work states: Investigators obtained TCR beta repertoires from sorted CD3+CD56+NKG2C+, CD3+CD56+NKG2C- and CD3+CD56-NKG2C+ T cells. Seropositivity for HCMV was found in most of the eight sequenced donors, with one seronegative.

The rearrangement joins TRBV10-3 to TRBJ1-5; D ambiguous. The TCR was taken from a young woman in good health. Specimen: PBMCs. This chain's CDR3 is CAISEAPGDQPQHF. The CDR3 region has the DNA TGTGCCATCAGTGAGGCGCCAGGAGATCAGCCCCAGCATTTT.